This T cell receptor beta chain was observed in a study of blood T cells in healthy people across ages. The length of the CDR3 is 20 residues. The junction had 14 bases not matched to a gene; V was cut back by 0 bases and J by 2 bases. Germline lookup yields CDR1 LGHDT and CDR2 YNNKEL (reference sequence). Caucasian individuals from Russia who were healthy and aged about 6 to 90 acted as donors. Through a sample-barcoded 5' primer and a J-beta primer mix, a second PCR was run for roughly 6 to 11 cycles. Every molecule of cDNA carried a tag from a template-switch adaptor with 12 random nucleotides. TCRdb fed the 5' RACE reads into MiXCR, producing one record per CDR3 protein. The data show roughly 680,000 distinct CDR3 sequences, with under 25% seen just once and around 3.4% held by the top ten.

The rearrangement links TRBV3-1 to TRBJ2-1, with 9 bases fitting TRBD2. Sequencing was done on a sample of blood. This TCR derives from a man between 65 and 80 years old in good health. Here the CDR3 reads CASSQDSLAGGGTPYNEQFF. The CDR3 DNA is TGTGCCAGCAGCCAAGATAGTCTGGCGGGAGGGGGGACCCCCTACAATGAGCAGTTCTTC.